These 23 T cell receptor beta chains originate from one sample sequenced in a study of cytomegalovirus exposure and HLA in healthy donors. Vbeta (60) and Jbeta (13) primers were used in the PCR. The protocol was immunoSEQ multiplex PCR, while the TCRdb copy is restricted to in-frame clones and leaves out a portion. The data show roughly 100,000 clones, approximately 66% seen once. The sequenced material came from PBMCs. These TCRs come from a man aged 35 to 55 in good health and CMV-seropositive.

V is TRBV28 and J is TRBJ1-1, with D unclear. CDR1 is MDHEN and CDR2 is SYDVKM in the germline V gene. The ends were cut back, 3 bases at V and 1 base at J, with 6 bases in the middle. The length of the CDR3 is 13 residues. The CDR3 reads CASSFTQNTEAFF. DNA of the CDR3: TGTGCCAGCAGTTTCACACAGAACACTGAAGCTTTCTTT.

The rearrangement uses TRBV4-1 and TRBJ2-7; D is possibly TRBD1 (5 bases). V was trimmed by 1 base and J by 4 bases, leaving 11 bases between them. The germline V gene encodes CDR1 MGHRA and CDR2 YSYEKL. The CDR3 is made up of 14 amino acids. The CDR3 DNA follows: TGCGCCAGCAGCCAAGCGCCAGGGTCTTACGAGCAGTACGTC. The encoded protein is CASSQAPGSYEQYV.

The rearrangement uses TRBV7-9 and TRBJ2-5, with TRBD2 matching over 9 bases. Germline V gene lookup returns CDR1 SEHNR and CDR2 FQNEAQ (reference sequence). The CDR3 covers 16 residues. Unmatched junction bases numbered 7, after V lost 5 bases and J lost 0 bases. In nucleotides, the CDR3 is TGTGCCAGCAGCCGAAGAGCTAGCGGGAACCAAGAGACCCAGTACTTC. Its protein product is CASSRRASGNQETQYF.

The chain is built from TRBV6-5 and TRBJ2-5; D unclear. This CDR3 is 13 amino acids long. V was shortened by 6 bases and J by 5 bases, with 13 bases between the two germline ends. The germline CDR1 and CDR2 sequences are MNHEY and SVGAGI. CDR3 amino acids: CASRRFGGETQYF. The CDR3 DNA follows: TGTGCCAGCAGGAGGTTCGGTGGGGAGACCCAGTACTTC.

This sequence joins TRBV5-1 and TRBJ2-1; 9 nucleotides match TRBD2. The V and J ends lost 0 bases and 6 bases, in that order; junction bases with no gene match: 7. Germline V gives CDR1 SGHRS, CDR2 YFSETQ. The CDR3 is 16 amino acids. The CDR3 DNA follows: TGCGCCAGCAGCTTGGTTTTAGCGGGAGCCCTCAATGAGCAGTTCTTC. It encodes CASSLVLAGALNEQFF.

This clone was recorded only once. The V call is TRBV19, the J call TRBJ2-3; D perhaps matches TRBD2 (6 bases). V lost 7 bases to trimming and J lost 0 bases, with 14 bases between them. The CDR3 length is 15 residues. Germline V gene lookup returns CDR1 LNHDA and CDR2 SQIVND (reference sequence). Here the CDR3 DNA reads TGTGCCAGTAAGCCCTTTGGGGGGAGCACAGATACGCAGTATTTT. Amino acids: CASKPFGGSTDTQYF.

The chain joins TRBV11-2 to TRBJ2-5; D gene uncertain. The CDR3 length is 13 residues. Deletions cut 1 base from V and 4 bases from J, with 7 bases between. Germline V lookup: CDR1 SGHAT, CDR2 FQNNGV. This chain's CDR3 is CASSLGDLETQYF. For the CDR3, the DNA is TGTGCCAGCAGCTTAGGAGATTTAGAGACCCAGTACTTC.

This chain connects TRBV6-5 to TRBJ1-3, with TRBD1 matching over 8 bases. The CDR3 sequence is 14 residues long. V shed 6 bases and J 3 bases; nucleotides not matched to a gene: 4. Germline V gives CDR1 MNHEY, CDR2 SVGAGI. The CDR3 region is CASRGQGYGNTIYF. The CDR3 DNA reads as TGTGCCAGCAGAGGACAGGGTTATGGAAACACCATATATTTT.

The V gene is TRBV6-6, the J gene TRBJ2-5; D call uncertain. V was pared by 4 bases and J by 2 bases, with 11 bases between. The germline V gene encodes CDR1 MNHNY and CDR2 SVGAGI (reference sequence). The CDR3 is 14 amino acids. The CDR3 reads CASSFSGRQETQYF. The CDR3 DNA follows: TGTGCCAGCAGTTTCAGTGGCAGACAAGAGACCCAGTACTTC.

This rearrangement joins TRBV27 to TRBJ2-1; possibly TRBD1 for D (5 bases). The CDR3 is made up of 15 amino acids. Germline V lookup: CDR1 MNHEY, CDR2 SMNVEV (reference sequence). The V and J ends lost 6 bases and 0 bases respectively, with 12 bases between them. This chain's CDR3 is CASSYPGISYNEQFF. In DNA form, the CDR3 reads TGTGCCAGCAGCTACCCAGGGATCTCCTACAATGAGCAGTTCTTC.

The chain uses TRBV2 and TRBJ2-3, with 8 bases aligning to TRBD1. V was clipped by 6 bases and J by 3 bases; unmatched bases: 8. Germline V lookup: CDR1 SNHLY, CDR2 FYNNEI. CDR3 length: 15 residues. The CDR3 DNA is TGTGCCAGCAGGACCGGGACAGGTAGTACAGATACGCAGTATTTT. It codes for CASRTGTGSTDTQYF.

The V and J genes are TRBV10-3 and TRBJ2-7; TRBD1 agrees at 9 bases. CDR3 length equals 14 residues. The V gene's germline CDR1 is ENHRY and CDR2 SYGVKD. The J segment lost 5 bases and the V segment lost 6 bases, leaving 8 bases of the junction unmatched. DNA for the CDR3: TGTGCCATCAGCCCGGGACAGGGTGGCAACGAGCAGTACGTC. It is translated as CAISPGQGGNEQYV.

In DNA, the CDR3 is TGTGCCACCCGGCAGAAAACAGGTTCAATGAACACTGAAGCTTTCTTT. Protein: CATRQKTGSMNTEAFF. The V gene is TRBV15, the J gene TRBJ1-1; tentatively, D is TRBD1 (5 bases). The germline V gene has CDR1 LNHNV and CDR2 YYDKDF (reference sequence). Trimming left V 8 bases short and J 0 bases short, with 19 bases between. The length of the CDR3 is 16 residues.

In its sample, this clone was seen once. For the CDR3, the DNA is TGTGCCAGTAGTATAGCCAGAACTGAAGCTTTCTTT. Protein product: CASSIARTEAFF. This chain joins TRBV19 and TRBJ1-1, with D hard to call. The CDR3 has 12 amino acids. Trimming took off 1 base at V and 5 bases at J, with 5 bases between the two ends. The germline CDR1 and CDR2 sequences are LNHDA and SQIVND (reference sequence).

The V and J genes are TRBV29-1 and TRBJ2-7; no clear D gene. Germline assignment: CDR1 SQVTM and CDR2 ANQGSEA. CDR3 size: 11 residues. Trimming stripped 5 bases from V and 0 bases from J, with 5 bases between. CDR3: CSVRDSYEQYF. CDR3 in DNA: TGCAGCGTTCGAGACTCCTACGAGCAGTACTTC.

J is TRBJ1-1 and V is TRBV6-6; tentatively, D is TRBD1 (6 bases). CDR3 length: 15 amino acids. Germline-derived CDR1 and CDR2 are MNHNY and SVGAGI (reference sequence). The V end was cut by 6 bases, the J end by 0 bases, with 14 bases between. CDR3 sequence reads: CASRNGQIMNTEAFF. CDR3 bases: TGTGCCAGCAGAAACGGACAGATCATGAACACTGAAGCTTTCTTT.

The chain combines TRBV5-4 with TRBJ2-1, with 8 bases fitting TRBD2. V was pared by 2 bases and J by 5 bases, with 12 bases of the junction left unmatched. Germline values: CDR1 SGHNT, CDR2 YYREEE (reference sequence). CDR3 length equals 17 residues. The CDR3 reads CASSFVPGGRKDNEQFF. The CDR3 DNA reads TGTGCCAGCAGCTTCGTCCCTGGCGGGAGGAAGGACAATGAGCAGTTCTTC.

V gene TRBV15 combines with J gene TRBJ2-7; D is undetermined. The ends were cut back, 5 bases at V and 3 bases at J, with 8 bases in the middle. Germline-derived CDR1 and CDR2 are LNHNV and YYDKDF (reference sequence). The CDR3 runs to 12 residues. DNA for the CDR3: TGTGCCACCAGCCACAGCTACTACGAGCAGTACTTC. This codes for CATSHSYYEQYF.

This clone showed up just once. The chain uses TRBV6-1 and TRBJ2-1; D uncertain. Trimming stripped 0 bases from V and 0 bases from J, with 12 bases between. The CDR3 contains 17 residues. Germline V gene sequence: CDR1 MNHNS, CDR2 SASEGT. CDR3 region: CASSEAFLSPSYNEQFF. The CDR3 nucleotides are TGTGCCAGCAGTGAAGCGTTTCTAAGCCCCTCCTACAATGAGCAGTTCTTC.

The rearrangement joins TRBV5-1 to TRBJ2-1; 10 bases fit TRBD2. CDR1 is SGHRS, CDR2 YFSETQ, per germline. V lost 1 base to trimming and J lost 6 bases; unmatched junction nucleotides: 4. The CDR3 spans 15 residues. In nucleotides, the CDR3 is TGCGCCAGCAGCTTGATTCTAGCGGGAGCCAATGAGCAGTTCTTC. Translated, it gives CASSLILAGANEQFF.

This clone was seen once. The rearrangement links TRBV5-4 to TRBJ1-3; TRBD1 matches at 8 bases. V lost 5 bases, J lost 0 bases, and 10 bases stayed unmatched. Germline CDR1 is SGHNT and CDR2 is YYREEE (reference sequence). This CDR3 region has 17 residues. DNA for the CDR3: TGTGCCAGCAGTCCCGGGACAGGCTCGTCCTCTGGAAACACCATATATTTT. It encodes CASSPGTGSSSGNTIYF.

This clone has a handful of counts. CDR3 in DNA: TGTGCCAGCAGAGAGGGGGATAATCAGCCCCAGCATTTT. Translating gives CASREGDNQPQHF. The chain couples TRBV6-1 to TRBJ1-5, with a weak D call TRBD1 (6 bases). The CDR3 loop spans 13 amino acids. The V gene lost 6 bases and the J gene lost 4 bases, with 10 bases spanning the gap. Looked up from germline, CDR1 is MNHNS and CDR2 is SASEGT.

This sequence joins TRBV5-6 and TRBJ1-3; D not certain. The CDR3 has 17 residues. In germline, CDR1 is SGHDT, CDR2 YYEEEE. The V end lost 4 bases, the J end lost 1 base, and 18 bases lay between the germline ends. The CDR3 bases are TGTGCCAGCAGCCTGACGGGAGACCCTAAATCTGGAAACACCATATATTTT. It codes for CASSLTGDPKSGNTIYF.